This T cell receptor beta chain is from a study of technical replicates of blood from several donors. The CDR3 is made up of 15 amino acids. J gave up 8 bases and V 6 bases, and 8 bases lay outside the gene matches. Germline values: CDR1 MDHEN, CDR2 SYDVKM. Here immunoSEQ multiplex PCR was the method, and the copy in TCRdb shows in-frame clones only, minus some. This sample yields about 94,000 clones, of which roughly 96% are seen a single time; 0.2% to 0.25% belongs to the top ten. This receptor was identified in a human donor in good health. The sequenced material came from T cells isolated from PBMCs. V usage is TRBV28 and J usage is TRBJ2-1; 12 bases fit TRBD2. CDR3 sequence: CASRATSGRRDEQFF. The CDR3 DNA is TGTGCCAGCAGAGCTACTAGCGGGAGGAGGGATGAGCAGTTCTTC.